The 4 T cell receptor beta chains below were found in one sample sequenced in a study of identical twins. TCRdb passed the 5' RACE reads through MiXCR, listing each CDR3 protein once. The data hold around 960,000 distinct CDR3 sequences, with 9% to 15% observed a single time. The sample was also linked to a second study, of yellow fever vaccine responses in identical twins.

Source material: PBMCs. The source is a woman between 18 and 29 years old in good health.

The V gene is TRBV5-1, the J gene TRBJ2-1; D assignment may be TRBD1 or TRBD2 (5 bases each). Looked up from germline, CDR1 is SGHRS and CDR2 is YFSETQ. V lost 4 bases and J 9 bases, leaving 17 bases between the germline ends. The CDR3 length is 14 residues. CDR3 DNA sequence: TGCGCCAGCAGCCCCGAGGGGATCAGCGGTGAGCAGTTCTTC. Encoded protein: CASSPEGISGEQFF.

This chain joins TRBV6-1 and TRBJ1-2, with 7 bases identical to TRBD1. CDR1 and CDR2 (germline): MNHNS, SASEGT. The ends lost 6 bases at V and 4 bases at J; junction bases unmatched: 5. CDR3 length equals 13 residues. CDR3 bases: TGTGCCAGCAGGACCGGGACAGCCTATGGCTACACCTTC. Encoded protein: CASRTGTAYGYTF.

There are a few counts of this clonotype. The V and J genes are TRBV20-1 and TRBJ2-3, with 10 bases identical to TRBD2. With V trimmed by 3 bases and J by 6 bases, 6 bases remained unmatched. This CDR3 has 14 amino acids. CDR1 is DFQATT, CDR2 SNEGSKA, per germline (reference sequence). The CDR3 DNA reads TGCAGTGCTAGGACTAGCGGGCTGCGCGATACGCAGTATTTT. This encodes CSARTSGLRDTQYF.

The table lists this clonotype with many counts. The chain's CDR3 is CASSPTHQAYNEQFF. The CDR3 DNA follows: TGTGCCAGCAGTCCTACCCATCAGGCCTACAATGAGCAGTTCTTC. The chain uses TRBV27 and TRBJ2-1; D not resolved. V lost 5 bases and J lost 2, with 13 bases in between. The CDR3 loop spans 15 amino acids. Germline CDR1 is MNHEY and CDR2 is SMNVEV (reference sequence).